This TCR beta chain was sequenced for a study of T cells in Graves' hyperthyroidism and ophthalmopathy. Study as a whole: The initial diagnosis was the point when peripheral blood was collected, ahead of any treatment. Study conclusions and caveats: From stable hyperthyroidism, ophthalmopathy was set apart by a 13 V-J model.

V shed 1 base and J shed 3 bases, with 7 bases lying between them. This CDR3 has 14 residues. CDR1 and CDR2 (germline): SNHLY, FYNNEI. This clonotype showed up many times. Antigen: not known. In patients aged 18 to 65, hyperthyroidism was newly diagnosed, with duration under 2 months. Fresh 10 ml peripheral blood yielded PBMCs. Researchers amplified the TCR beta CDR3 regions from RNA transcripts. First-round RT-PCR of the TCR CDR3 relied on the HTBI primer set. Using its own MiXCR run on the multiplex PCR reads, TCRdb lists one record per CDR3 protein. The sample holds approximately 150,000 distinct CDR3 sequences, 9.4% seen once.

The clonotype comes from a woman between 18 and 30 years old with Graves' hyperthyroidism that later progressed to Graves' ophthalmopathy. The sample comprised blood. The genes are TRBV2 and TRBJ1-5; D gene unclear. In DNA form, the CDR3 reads TGTGCCAGCAGTGAAGGCAGAATCAATCAGCCCCAGCATTTT. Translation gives CASSEGRINQPQHF.